This TCR beta chain was recovered during a study of tumor-infiltrating lymphocytes in primary liver carcinoma. Whole-study context: Tumor lesions were T1-T3 N0M0 and spanned roughly 4.2 to 11 cm. Study-level results: Detection in all five tumor regions applied to only about 7.5-24% of top clones. Against blood, tumors held a significantly higher top-250-clone fraction (p = 0.039).

Constant-region priming of 500 ng total RNA yielded TCR beta cDNA. A slightly modified ARM-PCR protocol with three nested multiplex PCR rounds produced these TCR beta libraries. The two initial PCR rounds, nine to eleven cycles each, used TRBV1-TRBV30 forward and C-beta reverse primers. TCRdb re-called the multiplex PCR reads with MiXCR, one entry per CDR3 protein. This sample yields around 70,000 distinct CDR3 sequences, of which roughly three quarters are seen a single time; roughly 26% belongs to the top ten. The germline gives CDR1 KGHDR, CDR2 SFDVKD. There are 13 residues in the CDR3. Between the trimmed V and J ends, which lost 4 bases and 4 bases, there was a span of 9 bases. Co-extracting RNA and DNA was done with roughly 18-32 mg of unsorted bulk tissue as input. Turning to this clonotype: Its antigen is undetermined.

The receptor's source is a middle-aged man with primary liver carcinoma and hepatitis B virus infection. The J gene is TRBJ2-5, the V gene TRBV24-1, with D possibly matching TRBD1 (6 bases). The sample consisted of liver tumor tissue from sampling region 4. Subset of the sample: tumor region T4, right-lateral pole. Here the CDR3 DNA reads TGTGCCACCAGTGACAGGGGATCAGAGACCCAGTACTTC. Its protein product is CATSDRGSETQYF.